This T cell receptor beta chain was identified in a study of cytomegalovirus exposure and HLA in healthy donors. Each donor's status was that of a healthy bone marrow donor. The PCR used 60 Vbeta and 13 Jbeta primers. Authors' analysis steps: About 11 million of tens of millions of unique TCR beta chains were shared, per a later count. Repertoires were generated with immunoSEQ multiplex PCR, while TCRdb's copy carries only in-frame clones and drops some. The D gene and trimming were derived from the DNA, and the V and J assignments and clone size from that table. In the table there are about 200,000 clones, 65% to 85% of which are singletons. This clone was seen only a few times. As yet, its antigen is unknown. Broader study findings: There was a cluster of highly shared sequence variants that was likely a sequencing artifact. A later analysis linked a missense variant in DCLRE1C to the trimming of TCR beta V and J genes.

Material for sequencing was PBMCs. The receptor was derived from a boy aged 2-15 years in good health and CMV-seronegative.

In nucleotides, the CDR3 is TGTGCCAGCAGCTTCCGGCAGGCCGTGTCCGGGGAGCTGTTTTTT. Protein sequence: CASSFRQAVSGELFF. This chain connects TRBV7-2 to TRBJ2-2; the D is unclear. CDR1 and CDR2 (germline): SGHTA, FQGNSA. The CDR3 runs to 15 residues. Trimming took off 3 bases at V and 6 bases at J, with 14 bases between the two ends. The entire variable domain, with the rest obtained from reference TRBV7-2 and TRBJ2-2, is as follows: GAGVSQSPSNKVTEKGKDVELRCDPISGHTALYWYRQSLGQGLEFLIYFQGNSAPDKSGLPSDRFSAERTGGSVSTLTIQRTQQEDSAVYLCASSFRQAVSGELFFGEGSRLTVL.